These 19 T cell receptor beta chains came from one sample sequenced in a study of regulatory T cells in long-lasting Graves disease. As to time point: persistent/refractory GD, antithyroid drugs over 5 years with positive TRAb. Making the TCR library involved RNA that had been extracted from PBMCs. iRepertoire HTBI primers and Arm-PCR of CDR3 regions built TCR beta libraries. TCRdb reprocessed the multiplex PCR reads via MiXCR and lists one record per CDR3 protein. The sample holds around 510,000 distinct CDR3 sequences; roughly 20% are singletons and the top ten take over 7.5%. The sample here was peripheral blood mononuclear cells (PBMCs), taken when the disease was refractory, from a patient treated with antithyroid drugs. The receptors originated from a female donor with Graves disease.

This clonotype has ten or more counts. The J gene is TRBJ1-1, the V gene TRBV11-2, with 8 bases that match TRBD1. The V and J ends lost 3 bases and 4 bases, in that order; junction bases with no gene match: 4. Germline-derived CDR1 and CDR2 are SGHAT and FQNNGV. CDR3 length: 14 amino acids. In DNA, the CDR3 is TGTGCCAGCAGCTTGGACAGGGTCTTCACTGAAGCTTTCTTT. Protein: CASSLDRVFTEAFF. The complete variable domain, with remaining parts taken from reference TRBV11-2 and TRBJ1-1, reads EAGVAQSPRYKIIEKRQSVAFWCNPISGHATLYWYQQILGQGPKLLIQFQNNGVVDDSQLPKDRFSAERLKGVDSTLKIQPAKLEDSAVYLCASSLDRVFTEAFFGQGTRLTVV.

The chain has TRBV6-2 or TRBV6-3 and TRBJ2-2, with D hard to call. CDR3 size: 15 residues. Germline lookup yields CDR1 MNHEY and CDR2 SVGEGT. V lost 6 bases and J 0 bases, leaving 11 bases between the germline ends. This CDR3 is CASRATVPNTGELFF. DNA for the CDR3: TGTGCCAGCAGAGCTACCGTCCCGAACACCGGGGAGCTGTTTTTT.

This clonotype occurred many times. V and J are TRBV9 and TRBJ2-7; D unclear. In germline, CDR1 is SGDLS, CDR2 YYNGEE. The CDR3 covers 13 residues. The V end lost 1 base, the J end lost 5 bases, and 10 bases lay between the germline ends. The DNA for the CDR3 is TGTGCCAGCAGCGTAAAGGAGAATCACGAGCAGTACTTC. Residues: CASSVKENHEQYF.

The chain uses TRBV20-1 and TRBJ2-7; possibly TRBD1 for D (7 bases). The CDR3 has 15 residues. Trimming removed 4 bases at V and 3 bases at J, with 19 bases between. Germline CDR1 reads DFQATT; CDR2 reads SNEGSKA (reference sequence). CDR3 sequence reads: CSATPLRGECYEQYF. The CDR3 DNA reads as TGCAGTGCTACCCCTCTCAGGGGGGAGTGCTACGAGCAGTACTTC.

Many counts were recorded for this clonotype. The chain links TRBV7-8 to TRBJ2-4; D gene unclear. CDR3 length equals 11 residues. V lost 4 bases, J lost 7 bases, and 5 bases lay in between. Germline-derived CDR1 and CDR2 are SGHVS and FQNEAQ. CDR3 in amino acids: CASSSQNIQYF. CDR3 coding DNA: TGTGCCAGCAGCTCACAGAACATTCAGTACTTC.

The chain links TRBV7-9 to TRBJ2-2; D perhaps matches TRBD1 (6 bases). The V end was cut by 4 bases, the J end by 1 base, with 10 bases between. The CDR3 extends over 15 amino acids. Germline V gene sequence: CDR1 SEHNR, CDR2 FQNEAQ (reference sequence). The CDR3 sequence is CASSSGQQNTGELFF. In nucleotides, the CDR3 is TGTGCCAGCAGCTCAGGACAGCAGAACACCGGGGAGCTGTTTTTT.

The sample holds many counts of this clonotype. CDR3 sequence reads: CASSLTTGLNTEAFF. As DNA, the CDR3 is TGTGCCAGCAGTCTCACGACAGGCCTGAACACTGAAGCTTTCTTT. The J gene is TRBJ1-1, the V gene TRBV28; TRBD1 is a possible D gene (6 bases). The CDR3 totals 15 residues. The V and J ends lost 5 bases and 0 bases respectively, with 13 bases between them. The germline V gene has CDR1 MDHEN and CDR2 SYDVKM.

The genes are TRBV6-1 and TRBJ1-5; D uncertain. This CDR3 contains 15 residues. With 4 bases removed from V and 0 bases from J, the gap between germline ends came to 10 bases. Germline V gene sequence: CDR1 MNHNS, CDR2 SASEGT. The CDR3 sequence: CASSVRTDSNQPQHF. The CDR3 DNA reads TGTGCCAGCAGTGTAAGGACGGATAGCAATCAGCCCCAGCATTTT.

The genes are TRBV12-3 or TRBV12-4 and TRBJ2-1; 14 nucleotides match TRBD2. V lost 5 bases, J lost 6 bases, and 3 bases stayed unmatched. The CDR3 extends over 15 amino acids. CDR3 in amino acids: CASSRGLAGGNEQFF. The CDR3 nucleotides are TGTGCCAGCAGTCGCGGACTAGCGGGAGGCAATGAGCAGTTCTTC.

This clonotype was seen many times. The V and J genes are TRBV6-5 and TRBJ1-1, with a possible D match to TRBD1 (5 bases). V shed 0 bases and J shed 6 bases, with 8 bases lying between them. The germline V gene has CDR1 MNHEY and CDR2 SVGAGI. CDR3 length equals 13 residues. CDR3 in amino acids: CASSYSPGAEAFF. Written as DNA, the CDR3 is TGTGCCAGCAGTTACTCGCCGGGGGCTGAAGCTTTCTTT.

In this sample, this clonotype turned up a few times. CDR3 in amino acids: CASSLGLAGGPSAKNIQYF. CDR3 DNA: TGCGCCAGCAGCTTGGGACTAGCGGGAGGGCCTTCAGCCAAAAACATTCAGTACTTC. The J gene is TRBJ2-4, the V gene TRBV5-1, with 14 bases identical to TRBD2. CDR1 is SGHRS and CDR2 is YFSETQ in the germline V gene. The CDR3 has 19 amino acids. V shed 0 bases, J shed 0 bases, and the junction held 5 bases outside the gene matches.

This clonotype was counted at least ten times. This chain links TRBV2 with TRBJ1-5; 8 bases line up with TRBD1. CDR1 and CDR2 (germline): SNHLY, FYNNEI. V lost 6 bases, J lost 3 bases, and 7 bases stayed unmatched. There are 15 residues in the CDR3. The CDR3 reads CASSATGGDNQPQHF. In DNA, the CDR3 is TGTGCCAGCAGCGCCACAGGGGGTGACAATCAGCCCCAGCATTTT. The entire variable domain, with the rest obtained from reference TRBV2 and TRBJ1-5, is as follows: EPEVTQTPSHQVTQMGQEVILRCVPISNHLYFYWYRQILGQKVEFLVSFYNNEISEKSEIFDDQFSVERPDGSNFTLKIRSTKLEDSAMYFCASSATGGDNQPQHFGDGTRLSIL.

This clonotype was found many times. The gene calls are TRBV12-3 or TRBV12-4 and TRBJ2-7, with D possibly TRBD1 on 6 matching bases. With 5 bases removed from V and 3 bases from J, the gap between germline ends came to 23 bases. The CDR3 covers 17 residues. The CDR3 DNA sequence: TGTGCCAGCAGTCCAATAAGCGGACAGACAGCTAACTACGAGCAGTACTTC. Translated, it gives CASSPISGQTANYEQYF.

The chain is built from TRBV5-6 and TRBJ2-7; 8 bases are a match to TRBD2. The germline gives CDR1 SGHDT, CDR2 YYEEEE. The CDR3 spans 16 residues. The ends lost 2 bases at V and 6 bases at J; junction bases unmatched: 13. This CDR3 is CASSFGSRAGALEQYF. CDR3 sequence (DNA): TGTGCCAGCAGCTTCGGTTCCAGAGCGGGAGCCCTCGAGCAGTACTTC.

This clonotype was counted at least ten times. The rearrangement links TRBV29-1 to TRBJ2-7; D uncertain. Germline-derived CDR1 and CDR2 are SQVTM and ANQGSEA. This CDR3 contains 13 residues. V was trimmed by 4 bases and J by 2 bases, leaving 12 bases between them. The CDR3 protein is CSVGSSDPYEQYF. CDR3 coding DNA: TGCAGCGTTGGATCGTCTGACCCCTACGAGCAGTACTTC.

CDR3 DNA: TGTGCCAGCAGTTACGGAGCAAGAACTAGCACAGATACGCAGTATTTT. This gives the protein CASSYGARTSTDTQYF. The chain couples TRBV6-5 to TRBJ2-3, with unresolved D. There are 16 residues in the CDR3. CDR1 is MNHEY and CDR2 is SVGAGI in the germline V gene. V lost 2 bases to trimming and J lost 0 bases, with 12 bases between them.

In its sample, this clonotype was seen a few times. The rearrangement links TRBV13 to TRBJ2-7; TRBD2 might be the D (5 bases). Looked up from germline, CDR1 is PRHDT and CDR2 is FYEKMQ (reference sequence). Trimming took off 1 base at V and 7 bases at J, with 11 bases between the two ends. There are 13 residues in the CDR3. CDR3 sequence (DNA): TGTGCCAGCAGCTTAGAAGGCGGGTTGGAGCAGTACTTC. Amino acids: CASSLEGGLEQYF.

This clonotype occurred many times. The chain is built from TRBV5-4 and TRBJ1-6; D remains unclear. V was pared by 4 bases and J by 5 bases, with 13 bases between. This CDR3 comprises 15 residues. Per the germline V gene, CDR1 is SGHNT and CDR2 is YYREEE (reference sequence). CDR3 DNA: TGTGCCAGCAGCCCGAAGGAGGGAAATAATTCACCCCTCCACTTT. Protein product: CASSPKEGNNSPLHF.

This chain uses TRBV6-1 with TRBJ1-1; the match to TRBD1 covers 9 bases. V shed 4 bases, J shed 3 bases, and the junction held 6 bases outside the gene matches. The CDR3 covers 15 residues. CDR1 and CDR2 from the germline V gene are MNHNS and SASEGT. CDR3 sequence reads: CASSGLDRGYTEAFF. The CDR3 DNA follows: TGTGCCAGCAGTGGGCTCGACAGGGGGTACACTGAAGCTTTCTTT.